This T cell receptor beta chain is drawn from a study of blood T cell repertoires in COVID-19. This clone was observed once. This CDR3 spans 15 amino acids. Germline trimming cut 4 bases from V and 2 bases from J; bases unmatched to any gene: 6. Germline CDR1 SGDLS, CDR2 YYNGEE. Clones were read by immunoSEQ multiplex PCR, and TCRdb kept only the in-frame ones, dropping some. Of some 190,000 clones detected, approximately 84% appear once; the ten largest clones hold about 3.5%. The gene calls are TRBV9 and TRBJ1-2; TRBD1 aligns across 9 bases. The source is a woman in her 30s who had recovered from COVID-19. Input material: PBMCs or T cells enriched from blood (not recorded which). The CDR3 loop reads CASSSWGQGNYGYTF. CDR3 nucleotide sequence: TGTGCCAGCAGCTCTTGGGGACAGGGAAACTATGGCTACACCTTC. The full variable domain, with the rest looked up from reference TRBV9 and TRBJ1-2, is DSGVTQTPKHLITATGQRVTLRCSPRSGDLSVYWYQQSLDQGLQFLIQYYNGEERAKGNILERFSAQQFPDLHSELNLSSLELGDSALYFCASSSWGQGNYGYTFGSGTRLTVV.